This TCR beta chain was sequenced during a study of cytomegalovirus exposure and HLA in healthy donors. This CDR3 contains 14 residues. Germline V CDR1 and CDR2: SEHNR, FQNEAQ (reference sequence). Study-level points and caveats: A missense DCLRE1C variant was associated with V- and J-gene trimming of TCR beta chains in a later analysis, and an independent cohort replicated the association. Based on reports, TCR beta sequences accurately predicted HLA-A and HLA-B alleles for most subjects. Relative to equally common others, HLA-associated TCR beta chains showed greater clonal expansion in a later analysis.

A note on this clone: What it binds is unknown. Mismatch with germline at one junction end may stem from a read error.

Vbeta (60) and Jbeta (13) primers were used in the PCR. TCRdb keeps only in-frame clones here, not all; method: immunoSEQ multiplex PCR. The sample shows about 200,000 clones, around 81% of them seen only once. The V and J genes are TRBV7-9 and TRBJ1-5; D possibly corresponds to TRBD1 (5 bases). The specimen was PBMCs. The origin of this receptor is a man between 18 and 29 years old in good health and CMV-seronegative. CDR3 in DNA: TGTTCCAGCAGCTTTGGGGGGGGCAATCAGCCCCAGCATTTT. Encoded protein: CSSSFGGGNQPQHF.